Sequencing of this T cell receptor beta chain was carried out in a study of somatic mutations in cytotoxic T cells in rheumatoid arthritis. About this clone itself: Its antigen is not identified.

Whole-study findings and limits: Patients with a largest CD8+ clone exceeding 20% of CD8+ cells numbered about an eighth of the 65. Compared with age-matched healthy controls, rheumatoid arthritis patients did not differ significantly in CD8+ T-cell clonality.

CDR3 length: 15 amino acids. Germline V gives CDR1 SGHDN, CDR2 FVKESK. The V and J ends lost 4 bases and 2 bases, in that order; junction bases with no gene match: 5. TCRdb keeps only in-frame clones here, not all; method: immunoSEQ multiplex PCR. Of around 16,000 clones in the sample, approximately 84% were seen once. The sample consisted of CD8+ T cells sorted from blood. The receptor was isolated from an adult with rheumatoid arthritis. This rearrangement joins TRBV14 to TRBJ1-2, with 9 bases matching TRBD1. CDR3 loop: CASSPQGQGNYGYTF. For the CDR3, the DNA is TGTGCCAGCAGCCCCCAGGGACAGGGAAACTATGGCTACACCTTC.